The clone carrying this TCR beta chain was seen only once. Its antigen remains unknown. These data belong to a study of T cells in localized non-small cell lung cancer. The repertoire was sequenced with immunoSEQ multiplex PCR; TCRdb's copy has only in-frame clones and lacks some. The data show 55,000 to 65,000 clones, with 85% to 90% seen just once and around 20% held by the top ten. The CDR3 contains 15 residues. V was trimmed by 3 bases and J by 4 bases, leaving 18 bases between them. Germline loops: CDR1 SQVTM, CDR2 ANQGSEA. General study findings and limits: The highest T cell clonality was in uninvolved adjacent lung, above tumor.

The sequence came from a man aged 40-75 years with stage I squamous cell lung carcinoma. The sample here was peripheral blood, taken before any cancer treatment. The chain combines TRBV29-1 with TRBJ1-1; D is unclear. In DNA, the CDR3 is TGCAGCGTTGACAAGGCCCCGGACTTAGGCACTGAAGCTTTCTTT. As protein: CSVDKAPDLGTEAFF. Complete variable domain (other parts from reference TRBV29-1 and TRBJ1-1): SAVISQKPSRDICQRGTSLTIQCQVDSQVTMMFWYRQQPGQSLTLIATANQGSEATYESGFVIDKFPISRPNLTFSTLTVSNMSPEDSSIYLCSVDKAPDLGTEAFFGQGTRLTVV.